A single sample is the source of the 30 T cell receptor beta chains below, sequenced in a study of T cell changes during pregnancy in multiple sclerosis. Sequencing used immunoSEQ multiplex PCR; TCRdb keeps in-frame clones, though not all of them. Among tens of thousands of clones listed, around nine tenths were seen once. The material was CD4+ T cells from peripheral blood mononuclear cells, obtained before pregnancy. The receptors here all came from a female donor with multiple sclerosis, enrolled in a pregnancy study.

This clone was observed once. The rearrangement joins TRBV29-1 to TRBJ1-1, with unresolved D. Trimming took off 7 bases at V and 0 bases at J, with 12 bases between the two ends. This CDR3 has 13 amino acids. CDR1 SQVTM and CDR2 ANQGSEA come from the germline V gene. The CDR3 nucleotides are TGCAGCGGGAGGGCCGCCATGAACACTGAAGCTTTCTTT. It translates to CSGRAAMNTEAFF.

The V and J genes are TRBV6-5 and TRBJ2-7, with 10 bases matching TRBD1. The CDR3 sequence is 14 residues long. V was clipped by 3 bases and J by 6 bases; unmatched bases: 5. Germline V lookup: CDR1 MNHEY, CDR2 SVGAGI. Here the CDR3 reads CASSYGTGVAEQYF. CDR3 bases: TGTGCCAGCAGTTATGGGACAGGGGTTGCCGAGCAGTACTTC.

The V call is TRBV5-5, the J call TRBJ1-3, with TRBD1 matching 7 bases. CDR1 SGHKS and CDR2 YYEKEE come from the germline V gene (reference sequence). The V and J ends lost 2 bases and 4 bases, in that order; junction bases with no gene match: 21. CDR3 length: 20 amino acids. CDR3 amino acids: CASSLGVSYRGAVKGNTIYF. The CDR3 coding sequence is TGTGCCAGCAGCTTAGGGGTAAGTTACAGGGGAGCTGTGAAAGGAAACACCATATATTTT.

The chain links TRBV30 to TRBJ1-6; D uncertain. V dropped 0 bases and J dropped 9 bases, with 6 bases sitting between them. This CDR3 has 12 amino acids. The germline V gene has CDR1 GTSNPN and CDR2 SVGIG (reference sequence). CDR3 nucleotides: TGTGCCTGGAGTGTAGGAGTTTCACCCCTCCACTTT. This translates into CAWSVGVSPLHF.

The genes are TRBV30 and TRBJ2-3, with D maybe TRBD1 (5 bases). This CDR3 has 13 amino acids. V was shortened by 8 bases and J by 6 bases, with 18 bases between the two germline ends. The germline CDR1 and CDR2 sequences are GTSNPN and SVGIG (reference sequence). The CDR3 coding sequence is TGTGCCCGGACCGTAGGTGGGGCCGATACGCAGTATTTT. This gives the protein CARTVGGADTQYF.

The gene calls are TRBV15 and TRBJ1-2, with 7 bases fitting TRBD1. The CDR3 has 16 amino acids. Germline V gene sequence: CDR1 LNHNV, CDR2 YYDKDF (reference sequence). The trim removed 5 bases at V and 4 bases at J, leaving 13 bases unmatched. CDR3 loop: CATSEQGQPTLYGYTF. The CDR3 nucleotides are TGTGCCACCAGCGAACAGGGACAGCCGACCCTCTATGGCTACACCTTC.

The V call is TRBV10-3, the J call TRBJ2-1; 9 nucleotides match TRBD2. This CDR3 is built from 14 residues. Germline V gives CDR1 ENHRY, CDR2 SYGVKD. Trimming at V came to 10 bases and at J to 2 bases, leaving 6 bases not matched to a gene. The CDR3 sequence is CASDSGGAYNEQFF. In DNA form, the CDR3 reads TGTGCCAGCGATAGCGGGGGAGCCTACAATGAGCAGTTCTTC.

J is TRBJ2-3 and V is TRBV29-1; 11 bases line up with TRBD2. The CDR3 is made up of 14 amino acids. The V and J ends lost 8 bases and 3 bases, in that order; junction bases with no gene match: 7. Germline V CDR1 and CDR2: SQVTM, ANQGSEA. The CDR3, as DNA: TGCAGCACCGAGACTAGCGGGGCAACAGATACGCAGTATTTT. Protein: CSTETSGATDTQYF.

As concerns this clone: This specimen includes other DNA sequences encoding the same CDR3. This rearrangement joins TRBV6-5 to TRBJ1-1; D is perhaps TRBD1 (5 bases). The V and J ends lost 2 bases and 0 bases respectively, with 13 bases between them. Germline V gene sequence: CDR1 MNHEY, CDR2 SVGAGI. This CDR3 has 16 residues. CDR3 nucleotide sequence: TGTGCCAGCAGTTACCTAACAGGTCCTATGAACACTGAAGCTTTCTTT. Translating gives CASSYLTGPMNTEAFF.

V and J are TRBV12-5 and TRBJ1-1; D gene uncertain. Germline V gene sequence: CDR1 LGHNT, CDR2 FRNRAP. V lost 2 bases and J 1 base, leaving 8 bases between the germline ends. The CDR3 runs to 14 residues. CDR3 loop: CASGLPDANTEAFF. Written as DNA, the CDR3 is TGTGCTAGTGGTTTGCCAGATGCGAACACTGAAGCTTTCTTT.

This chain connects TRBV18 to TRBJ2-2; no reliable D call. Germline values: CDR1 KGHSH, CDR2 LQKENI. Trimming left V 4 bases short and J 8 bases short, with 8 bases between. The CDR3 extends over 12 amino acids. DNA of the CDR3: TGTGCCAGCTCACTCCGAGCTGGGGAGCTGTTTTTT. Its translation is CASSLRAGELFF.

The chain is built from TRBV10-3 and TRBJ2-5, with 14 nucleotides matching TRBD2. The germline gives CDR1 ENHRY, CDR2 SYGVKD. The junction had 10 bases not matched to a gene; V was cut back by 0 bases and J by 4 bases. The length of the CDR3 is 19 residues. This CDR3 reads CAISESRGLAGVGRETQYF. Here the CDR3 DNA reads TGTGCCATCAGTGAGTCGAGGGGACTAGCGGGAGTTGGAAGAGAGACCCAGTACTTC.

The rearrangement uses TRBV7-3 and TRBJ2-1; tentatively, D is TRBD1 (6 bases). Germline loops: CDR1 SGHTA, CDR2 FQGTGA. V was pared by 6 bases and J by 6 bases, with 21 bases between. The CDR3 totals 16 residues. CDR3 amino acids: CASSSTGTLGGNEQFF. The CDR3 DNA reads TGTGCCAGCAGTTCGACCGGGACCCTAGGGGGCAATGAGCAGTTCTTC.

The J gene is TRBJ2-7, the V gene TRBV5-5; D not resolved. V was clipped by 0 bases and J by 1 base, with 14 bases between them. The CDR3 spans 16 residues. Germline CDR1 SGHKS, CDR2 YYEKEE (reference sequence). The CDR3 sequence: CASSLEFGSTSYEQYF. The CDR3 coding sequence is TGTGCCAGCAGCTTGGAGTTCGGTAGTACGTCCTACGAGCAGTACTTC.

The chain couples TRBV11-3 to TRBJ2-5; TRBD1 aligns across 11 bases. TRBJ2-7 matches the DNA end more closely, so the J call is doubtful. The CDR3 runs 16 residues. From germline, CDR1 is SGHNT and CDR2 YENEEA. In DNA, the CDR3 is TGTGCCAGCAGCTTGGACACGGACAGGGGGCGCGACGAGCAGTACTTC. Its translation is CASSLDTDRGRDEQYF.

The chain carries TRBV6-1 and TRBJ2-7, with 7 bases that match TRBD2. Per the germline V gene, CDR1 is MNHNS and CDR2 is SASEGT. The CDR3 is made up of 17 amino acids. The V gene end was trimmed by 0 bases and the J gene end by 4 bases; junction bases not matched to a gene: 12. CDR3: CASSEAGVWAGEYEQYF. The CDR3 bases are TGTGCCAGCAGTGAAGCAGGAGTGTGGGCGGGAGAGTACGAGCAGTACTTC.

The V call is TRBV5-8, the J call TRBJ2-5, with 10 bases fitting TRBD2. Losses at the gene ends were 4 bases for V and 2 bases for J; bases not matched to a gene: 8. CDR3 length: 16 residues. CDR1 SGHTS and CDR2 YDEGEE come from the germline V gene. The CDR3 reads CASSHGLAERQETQYF. The CDR3 region has the DNA TGTGCCAGCAGCCACGGACTAGCGGAAAGACAAGAGACCCAGTACTTC.

The gene calls are TRBV27 and TRBJ2-7; the match to TRBD2 covers 10 bases. CDR1 MNHEY and CDR2 SMNVEV come from the germline V gene (reference sequence). The ends lost 7 bases at V and 4 bases at J; junction bases unmatched: 25. The CDR3 consists of 20 residues. DNA for the CDR3: TGTGCCAGCAAAATCTCCGACAGGGGTCTAGCGGGAGAGCTAGCGTACGAGCAGTACTTC. It specifies CASKISDRGLAGELAYEQYF.

The V gene is TRBV13, the J gene TRBJ2-2; 11 bases map to TRBD2. Germline assignment: CDR1 PRHDT and CDR2 FYEKMQ (reference sequence). The CDR3 consists of 15 residues. With 5 bases clipped from V and 5 bases from J, the junction kept 4 bases outside the gene matches. CDR3 region: CASSPRTSGTGELFF. The CDR3 coding sequence is TGTGCCAGCAGCCCCCGGACTAGCGGGACCGGGGAGCTGTTTTTT. The entire variable domain, with the rest obtained from reference TRBV13 and TRBJ2-2, is as follows: AAGVIQSPRHLIKEKRETATLKCYPIPRHDTVYWYQQGPGQDPQFLISFYEKMQSDKGSIPDRFSAQQFSDYHSELNMSSLELGDSALYFCASSPRTSGTGELFFGEGSRLTVL.

The rearrangement links TRBV4-1 to TRBJ1-5; D not certain. From germline, CDR1 is MGHRA and CDR2 YSYEKL. V was pared by 3 bases and J by 0 bases, with 9 bases between. The CDR3 contains 15 residues. CDR3 sequence reads: CASSHPDYSNQPQHF. Written as DNA, the CDR3 is TGCGCCAGCAGCCATCCAGATTATAGCAATCAGCCCCAGCATTTT.

This clone was observed many times. The V and J genes are TRBV29-1 and TRBJ1-1; 8 positions match TRBD1. Trimming at V came to 6 bases and at J to 2 bases, leaving 8 bases not matched to a gene. CDR3 length equals 14 residues. Germline CDR1 and CDR2: SQVTM and ANQGSEA. CDR3 residues: CSVLRQGFNTEAFF. CDR3 nucleotide sequence: TGCAGCGTCCTACGACAGGGGTTCAACACTGAAGCTTTCTTT.

The chain is built from TRBV4-1 and TRBJ1-6; 9 bases are a match to TRBD1. The CDR3 has 15 amino acids. V shed 6 bases, J shed 13 bases, and the junction held 13 bases outside the gene matches. Germline loops: CDR1 MGHRA, CDR2 YSYEKL. The CDR3 spells CASRLRDRDFAPLHF. For the CDR3, the DNA is TGCGCCAGCAGACTACGGGACAGGGACTTTGCGCCCCTCCACTTT.

This chain joins TRBV5-1 and TRBJ2-7; TRBD1 might be the D (5 bases). The CDR3 length is 12 residues. Germline CDR1 and CDR2: SGHRS and YFSETQ. V shed 4 bases and J shed 6 bases, with 11 bases lying between them. CDR3 in amino acids: CASSRQFGEQYF. The CDR3 DNA is TGCGCCAGCAGCAGACAGTTCGGCGAGCAGTACTTC.

In DNA form, the CDR3 reads TGTGCCAGCAGCCAGGCCCGGGGGGCCTCTGGGGCCAACGTCCTGACTTTC. Encoded protein: CASSQARGASGANVLTF. V gene TRBV4-2 combines with J gene TRBJ2-6; TRBD2 is a possible D gene (7 bases). Germline V gene sequence: CDR1 LGHNA, CDR2 YNFKEQ. The CDR3 sequence is 17 residues long. Trimming left V 3 bases short and J 0 bases short, with 12 bases between.

The CDR3 nucleotides are TGTGCCATCAGTGTGGAGGGCTACTATGGCTACACCTTC. Translated, it gives CAISVEGYYGYTF. This rearrangement joins TRBV10-3 to TRBJ1-2; D gene ambiguous. The germline V and J ends were trimmed by 4 bases and 3 bases, with 9 bases remaining between them. The CDR3 has 13 amino acids. The germline V gene encodes CDR1 ENHRY and CDR2 SYGVKD.

The count of this clone is one. The CDR3 sequence is CASSPTPGHPYEQYF. The CDR3 DNA is TGCGCCAGCAGCCCCACCCCGGGACACCCCTACGAGCAGTACTTC. V and J are TRBV5-1 and TRBJ2-7; TRBD1 might be the D (6 bases). Trimming shortened V by 4 bases and J by 2 bases, and 16 bases separated the two germline ends. The CDR3 contains 15 residues. Looked up from germline, CDR1 is SGHRS and CDR2 is YFSETQ.

The chain employs TRBV7-2 and TRBJ2-3, with 10 bases identical to TRBD2. The V and J ends lost 5 bases and 4 bases, in that order; junction bases with no gene match: 9. The CDR3 runs 16 residues. Per germline, CDR1 SGHTA and CDR2 FQGNSA. CDR3 protein: CASSAEAGGPSDTQYF. CDR3 nucleotide sequence: TGTGCCAGCAGCGCCGAAGCGGGGGGGCCGTCAGATACGCAGTATTTT.

The rearrangement joins TRBV5-4 to TRBJ1-3, with 7 bases that match TRBD1. Germline trimming cut 5 bases from V and 2 bases from J; bases unmatched to any gene: 4. The CDR3 sequence is 14 residues long. In germline, CDR1 is SGHNT, CDR2 YYREEE (reference sequence). The CDR3: CASSKGGAGNTIYF. CDR3 coding DNA: TGTGCCAGCAGTAAAGGGGGCGCTGGAAACACCATATATTTT.

The J gene is TRBJ1-5, the V gene TRBV30; no clear D gene. This CDR3 region has 15 residues. CDR1 GTSNPN and CDR2 SVGIG come from the germline V gene (reference sequence). The germline V and J ends were trimmed by 4 bases and 2 bases, with 15 bases remaining between them. The CDR3 loop reads CAWKSSGWGNQPQHF. As DNA, the CDR3 is TGTGCCTGGAAGTCGTCGGGATGGGGCAATCAGCCCCAGCATTTT. Complete variable domain (other parts from reference TRBV30 and TRBJ1-5): SQTIHQWPATLVQPVGSPLSLECTVEGTSNPNLYWYRQAAGRGLQLLFYSVGIGQISSEVPQNLSASRPQDRQFILSSKKLLLSDSGFYLCAWKSSGWGNQPQHFGDGTRLSIL.

In this sample, this clone turned up once. In nucleotides, the CDR3 is TGTGCCAGCAGCCAAGATGGACTAGCGGGAGGGTCTTGGAATGAGCAGTTCTTC. Translating gives CASSQDGLAGGSWNEQFF. V and J are TRBV4-2 and TRBJ2-1; TRBD2 matches 15 bases. Trimming at V came to 0 bases and at J to 7 bases, leaving 7 bases not matched to a gene. Per germline, CDR1 LGHNA and CDR2 YNFKEQ. The CDR3 has 18 residues.